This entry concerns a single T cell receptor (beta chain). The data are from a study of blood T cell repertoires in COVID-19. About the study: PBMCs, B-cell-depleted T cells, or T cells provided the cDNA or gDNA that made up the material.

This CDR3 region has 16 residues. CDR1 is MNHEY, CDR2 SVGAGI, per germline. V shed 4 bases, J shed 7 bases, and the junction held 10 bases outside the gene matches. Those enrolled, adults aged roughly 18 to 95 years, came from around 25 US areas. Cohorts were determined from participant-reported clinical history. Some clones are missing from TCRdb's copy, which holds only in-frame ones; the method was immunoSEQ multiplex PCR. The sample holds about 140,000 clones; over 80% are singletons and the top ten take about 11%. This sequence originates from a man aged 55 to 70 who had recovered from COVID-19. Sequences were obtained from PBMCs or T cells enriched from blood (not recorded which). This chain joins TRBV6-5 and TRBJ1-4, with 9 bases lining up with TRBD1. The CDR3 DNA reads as TGTGCCAGCAGTTCGCCACGACAGGGGGTTGGTGAAAAACTGTTTTTT. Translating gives CASSSPRQGVGEKLFF.